This T cell receptor (beta chain) was captured by sequencing in a study of STAT3 mutations in large granular lymphocyte leukemia. Turning to the study itself: Under 50% of treated T-LGLL patients showed hematologic response to immunosuppression.

Points on this clone: Its antigen is unidentified.

CDR1 SGHKS and CDR2 YYEKEE come from the germline V gene (reference sequence). The CDR3 has 15 residues. The V and J ends lost 4 bases and 6 bases, in that order; junction bases with no gene match: 11. General study results and limits: Every T-LGLL patient had at least one immunodominant TCRbeta clonotype.

Average productive template count per sample was around 40,000. The assay was immunoSEQ multiplex PCR, and TCRdb's table has in-frame clones only and misses some. This table has under 20,000 clones, 92% appearing once. This sequence originates from a man aged 55 to 70 with T-cell large granular lymphocyte leukemia. Some clones in this sample may be carry-over from other donors' samples. Sequenced sample: peripheral blood mononuclear cells. The chain carries TRBV5-5 and TRBJ2-7, with 9 bases lining up with TRBD2. CDR3 coding DNA: TGTGCCAGCAGCGCCCAGCGGGAGGCGGTGCGCGAGCAGTACTTC. Translation: CASSAQREAVREQYF.